This T cell receptor (beta chain) was identified in a study of response to subunit inactivated influenza vaccine listed by TCRdb under 2018. About the investigation overall: Deep quantitative profiling of the T cell receptor repertoire was used in the study to follow responses to a trivalent subunit inactivated influenza vaccine.

As to this clonotype: No cognate antigen has been identified for it. One base away there is no much larger clone; base qualities are not given.

Results and caveats for the whole study, not just this receptor: It was suggested by the authors that each seasonal influenza vaccination may recruit only a limited number of new T cells.

Libraries were made using RT-PCR. TCRdb names Illumina HiSeq 2500 as the instrument used. The raw public reads went through TCRdb reprocessing: fastp at Q25, MiXCR clone calling, in-frame beta chains kept. Every distinct CDR3 protein forms one entry, paired with its most common genes and DNA. A total of around 710,000 distinct CDR3 sequences appear in this sample, about 15% of them only once. In total, the top ten clones hold 5.5% to 7% of the sample. The CDR3, from cysteine to phenylalanine, totals 14 residues. The entry retains the CDR3 DNA only, 42 bases that are in frame from base 1. Sequences SGHKS (CDR1) and YYEKEE (CDR2) are obtained from the germline V gene (reference sequence). V loses 0 bases, J loses 2 bases, and the germline ends lie 9 bases apart.

The receptor comes from a man in his forties or fifties who received an inactivated influenza vaccine. Donor details come from another sample of the same person, matched by shared clones. The chain couples TRBV5-5 to TRBJ2-7; the D gene cannot be resolved reliably. The specimen was PBMCs from blood, collected 14 to 15 days before vaccination. The CDR3 region reads CASSLDSFTYEQYF. The DNA is TGTGCCAGCAGCTTGGATAGTTTTACCTACGAGCAGTACTTC.